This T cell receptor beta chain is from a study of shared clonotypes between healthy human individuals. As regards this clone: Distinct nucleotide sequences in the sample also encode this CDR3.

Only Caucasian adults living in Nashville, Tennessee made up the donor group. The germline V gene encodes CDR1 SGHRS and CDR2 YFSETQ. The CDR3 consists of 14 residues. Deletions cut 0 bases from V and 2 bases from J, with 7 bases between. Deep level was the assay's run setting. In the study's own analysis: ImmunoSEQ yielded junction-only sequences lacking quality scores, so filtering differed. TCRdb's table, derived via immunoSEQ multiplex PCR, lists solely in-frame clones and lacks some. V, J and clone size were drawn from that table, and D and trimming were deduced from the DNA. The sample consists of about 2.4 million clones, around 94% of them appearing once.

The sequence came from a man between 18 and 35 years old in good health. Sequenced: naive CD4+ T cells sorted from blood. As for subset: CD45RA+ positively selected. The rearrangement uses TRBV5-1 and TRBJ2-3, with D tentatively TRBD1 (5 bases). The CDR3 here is CASSLGQSTDTQYF. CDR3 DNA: TGCGCCAGCAGCTTGGGACAGTCCACAGATACGCAGTATTTT. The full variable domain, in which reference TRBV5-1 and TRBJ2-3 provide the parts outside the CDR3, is KAGVTQTPRYLIKTRGQQVTLSCSPISGHRSVSWYQQTPGQGLQFLFEYFSETQRNKGNFPGRFSGRQFSNSRSEMNVSTLELGDSALYLCASSLGQSTDTQYFGPGTRLTVL.